What follows is one T cell receptor (beta chain) and its context. This CDR3 region has 15 residues. Germline CDR1 LGHNA, CDR2 YNFKEQ. V was clipped by 5 bases and J by 7 bases; unmatched bases: 10. The sample belongs to a study of T cell changes during pregnancy in multiple sclerosis. The assay was immunoSEQ multiplex PCR, and TCRdb's table has in-frame clones only and misses some. The sample shows fewer than 55,000 clones, roughly 90% of them seen only once. This sample comprised peripheral blood, obtained after pregnancy. This TCR came from a female donor in good health, enrolled as a control in a pregnancy study. The chain has TRBV4-2 and TRBJ1-5; TRBD1 aligns across 8 bases. The CDR3 DNA sequence: TGTGCCAGCAGCTCGCTAGACAGGGGTGGGCAGCCCCAGCATTTT. Translation gives CASSSLDRGGQPQHF.